This passage covers 19 T cell receptor beta chains from one sample sequenced in a study of T cell repertoires in cytomegalovirus infection. Their antigens remain unidentified. TCRdb independently ran MiXCR on the reads; one entry per CDR3 protein. The sample lists around 34,000 distinct CDR3 sequences, over 50% occurring once. Sequencing used CD8+ T cells from cultured PBMCs, obtained from culture after CMV antigen stimulation. The receptors stem from a human donor in good health (CMV status not recorded). Some clones in this sample may be carry-over from other donors' samples.

The J gene is TRBJ2-1, the V gene TRBV7-6; D is possibly TRBD2 (6 bases). The CDR3 length is 13 residues. CDR1 is SGHVS and CDR2 is FNYEAQ in the germline V gene. The germline V and J ends were trimmed by 2 bases and 7 bases, with 9 bases remaining between them. The CDR3 region is CASSLLGGNEQFF. The CDR3 DNA sequence: TGTGCCAGCAGCTTACTTGGAGGGAATGAGCAGTTCTTC.

The chain couples TRBV11-2 to TRBJ1-1; a weak D match, TRBD1 (5 bases). This CDR3 comprises 14 residues. From germline, CDR1 is SGHAT and CDR2 FQNNGV. V shed 5 bases and J shed 4 bases, with 14 bases lying between them. The CDR3 sequence is CASSLIREGTEAFF. CDR3 DNA sequence: TGTGCCAGCAGCCTCATCAGGGAGGGCACTGAAGCTTTCTTT.

The rearrangement uses TRBV7-7 and TRBJ2-1, with D tentatively TRBD1 or TRBD2 (5 bases each). V shed 0 bases and J shed 6 bases, with 9 bases lying between them. Per the germline V gene, CDR1 is SSHAT and CDR2 is FNYEAQ (reference sequence). This CDR3 is built from 14 residues. CDR3 residues: CASSLARGSNEQFF. The CDR3 region has the DNA TGTGCCAGCAGCTTAGCCCGGGGCTCCAATGAGCAGTTCTTC.

V and J are TRBV27 and TRBJ2-7, with D unresolved. V lost 4 bases and J 0 bases, leaving 10 bases between the germline ends. This CDR3 is built from 14 residues. Per the germline V gene, CDR1 is MNHEY and CDR2 is SMNVEV (reference sequence). As DNA, the CDR3 is TGTGCCAGCAGTTCAGCAGAGAGCTCCTACGAGCAGTACTTC. As protein: CASSSAESSYEQYF.

This chain joins TRBV20-1 and TRBJ2-1, with D possibly matching TRBD1 (6 bases). Trimming took off 1 base at V and 3 bases at J, with 16 bases between the two ends. Per germline, CDR1 DFQATT and CDR2 SNEGSKA (reference sequence). The CDR3 is 16 residues long. The CDR3 sequence: CSARGDTSGLYNEQFF. CDR3 DNA: TGCAGTGCTAGAGGGGACACCTCTGGTCTCTACAATGAGCAGTTCTTC.

This clonotype has more than one count but fewer than ten. This chain connects TRBV15 to TRBJ2-3, with 8 bases aligning to TRBD2. CDR1 and CDR2 (germline): LNHNV, YYDKDF (reference sequence). This CDR3 has 17 amino acids. V lost 5 bases, J lost 2 bases, and 12 bases stayed unmatched. The chain's CDR3 is CATSGIRLAGNTDTQYF. The CDR3 DNA follows: TGTGCCACCAGCGGGATAAGATTAGCGGGAAACACAGATACGCAGTATTTT.

V and J are TRBV7-8 and TRBJ1-4; TRBD1 agrees at 9 bases. V lost 2 bases, J lost 6 bases, and 7 bases stayed unmatched. Germline V lookup: CDR1 SGHVS, CDR2 FQNEAQ. The CDR3 totals 16 residues. This CDR3 is CASSLKTDRGHEKLFF. CDR3 bases: TGTGCCAGCAGCTTAAAAACGGACAGGGGTCATGAAAAACTGTTTTTT.

The J gene is TRBJ1-1, the V gene TRBV4-2, with a weak D call TRBD1 (5 bases). The V end lost 1 base, the J end lost 6 bases, and 9 bases lay between the germline ends. The CDR3 length is 13 residues. CDR1 LGHNA and CDR2 YNFKEQ come from the germline V gene. This CDR3 reads CASSQVQVAEAFF. The CDR3 DNA is TGTGCCAGCAGCCAAGTACAGGTGGCTGAAGCTTTCTTT.

This clonotype was recorded at least ten times. V gene TRBV11-2 combines with J gene TRBJ1-4; possibly TRBD1 for D (6 bases). CDR3 length: 14 amino acids. Germline V gene data show CDR1 as SGHAT and CDR2 as FQNNGV. V gave up 7 bases and J gave up 3 bases, with 12 bases separating them. The CDR3 DNA sequence: TGTGCCAGCATCCGAGGGGGACCTAATGAAAAACTGTTTTTT. Its translation is CASIRGGPNEKLFF.

This clonotype was seen a handful of times. CDR3 sequence (DNA): TGTGCCAGCAGCTCTAGCGGGAGCGCTCTCACAGATACGCAGTATTTT. Amino acids: CASSSSGSALTDTQYF. This chain links TRBV7-2 with TRBJ2-3; TRBD2 agrees at 10 bases. V gave up 4 bases and J gave up 2 bases; unmatched junction bases: 6. The germline V gene has CDR1 SGHTA and CDR2 FQGNSA. This CDR3 has 16 residues.

As to this clonotype: One end of the junction does not line up with germline, which may come from a read error. The chain links TRBV7-3 to TRBJ1-2, with D perhaps TRBD1 (5 bases). Germline lookup yields CDR1 SGHTA and CDR2 FQGTGA. This CDR3 has 14 residues. As DNA, the CDR3 is TGTGCCAGCAGGCAATTAGACGGGCGCCAGGGCTTCACCTTC. Its translation is CASRQLDGRQGFTF.

The J gene is TRBJ2-7, the V gene TRBV7-2; TRBD1 matches at 7 bases. CDR3 size: 12 residues. Looked up from germline, CDR1 is SGHTA and CDR2 is FQGNSA. V was clipped by 3 bases and J by 7 bases; unmatched bases: 3. CDR3 loop: CASSLTGQEQYF. CDR3 DNA sequence: TGTGCCAGCAGCTTGACGGGACAGGAGCAGTACTTC.

This clonotype was detected once. The genes are TRBV7-9 and TRBJ2-5; D uncertain. The CDR3 has 15 amino acids. Germline lookup yields CDR1 SEHNR and CDR2 FQNEAQ (reference sequence). The ends were cut back, 5 bases at V and 0 bases at J, with 13 bases in the middle. The chain's CDR3 is CASSPPEADQETQYF. CDR3 in DNA: TGTGCCAGCAGCCCGCCCGAGGCGGACCAAGAGACCCAGTACTTC. Supplemented by reference TRBV7-9 and TRBJ2-5, the full variable domain reads DTGVSQNPRHKITKRGQNVTFRCDPISEHNRLYWYRQTLGQGPEFLTYFQNEAQLEKSRLLSDRFSAERPKGSFSTLEIQRTEQGDSAMYLCASSPPEADQETQYFGPGTRLLVL.

CDR3 sequence (DNA): TGTGCCAGCAGCTGGGACAGGGCCCACGGTGGCTACACCTTC. Amino acid sequence: CASSWDRAHGGYTF. The V and J genes are TRBV7-2 and TRBJ1-2, with 9 bases matching TRBD1. Germline V gene data show CDR1 as SGHTA and CDR2 as FQGNSA. V lost 4 bases to trimming and J lost 7 bases; unmatched junction nucleotides: 7. The CDR3 contains 14 residues.

This chain joins TRBV6-1 and TRBJ2-7; D gene ambiguous. Trimming cost V 1 base and J 5 bases, with 15 bases left between them. There are 15 residues in the CDR3. Germline V gives CDR1 MNHNS, CDR2 SASEGT. CDR3 in amino acids: CASSEEKGLKNEQYF. For the CDR3, the DNA is TGTGCCAGCAGTGAAGAAAAGGGCTTGAAGAACGAGCAGTACTTC.

This clonotype was counted only a few times. V and J are TRBV27 and TRBJ2-7; 8 bases map to TRBD1. CDR1 is MNHEY, CDR2 SMNVEV, per germline (reference sequence). Unmatched junction bases numbered 9, after V lost 7 bases and J lost 4 bases. The CDR3 sequence is 14 residues long. The CDR3 bases are TGTGCCAGCAAGAGCCGACAGGGGCCTTACGAGCAGTACTTC. The encoded protein is CASKSRQGPYEQYF.

This clonotype has more than one count but fewer than ten. V usage is TRBV7-9 and J usage is TRBJ2-7, with 7 nucleotides matching TRBD2. Unmatched junction bases numbered 6, after V lost 5 bases and J lost 5 bases. The CDR3 covers 13 residues. Germline V gene sequence: CDR1 SEHNR, CDR2 FQNEAQ (reference sequence). Written as DNA, the CDR3 is TGTGCCAGCAGCCCCCCGGGAGGCGACGAGCAGTACTTC. Protein: CASSPPGGDEQYF. Variable domain in full (rest from reference TRBV7-9 and TRBJ2-7): DTGVSQNPRHKITKRGQNVTFRCDPISEHNRLYWYRQTLGQGPEFLTYFQNEAQLEKSRLLSDRFSAERPKGSFSTLEIQRTEQGDSAMYLCASSPPGGDEQYFGPGTRLTVT.

This clonotype was counted between two and nine times. The gene calls are TRBV28 and TRBJ1-2; D gene ambiguous. Germline values: CDR1 MDHEN, CDR2 SYDVKM. The CDR3 totals 13 residues. V lost 6 bases to trimming and J lost 5 bases, with 13 bases between them. Here the CDR3 DNA reads TGTGCCAGCAGGCCGGCAGCGGTTTATGGCTACACCTTC. The encoded protein is CASRPAAVYGYTF.

This clonotype has just a few counts. The chain employs TRBV7-3 and TRBJ2-6; a possible D gene is TRBD1 (5 bases). The CDR3 has 17 amino acids. Trimming stripped 8 bases from V and 0 bases from J, with 17 bases between. In germline, CDR1 is SGHTA, CDR2 FQGTGA. The CDR3 bases are TGTGCCAGCGGCATCCAGGGCCCCTACTCTGGGGCCAACGTCCTGACTTTC. This translates into CASGIQGPYSGANVLTF.